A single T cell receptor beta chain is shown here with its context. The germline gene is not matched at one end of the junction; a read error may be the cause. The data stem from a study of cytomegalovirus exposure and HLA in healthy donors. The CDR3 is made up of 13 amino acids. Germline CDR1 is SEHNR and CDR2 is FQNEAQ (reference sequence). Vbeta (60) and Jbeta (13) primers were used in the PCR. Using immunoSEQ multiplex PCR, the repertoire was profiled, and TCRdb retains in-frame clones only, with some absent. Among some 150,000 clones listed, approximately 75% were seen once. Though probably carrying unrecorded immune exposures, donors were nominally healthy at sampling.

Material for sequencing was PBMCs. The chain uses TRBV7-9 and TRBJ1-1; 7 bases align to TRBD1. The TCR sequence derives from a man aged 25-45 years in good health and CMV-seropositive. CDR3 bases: TGTGCCAACAGCTTACTACAGGGGACTGAAGCTTTCTTT. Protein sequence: CANSLLQGTEAFF.